The 18 T cell receptor beta chains below were found in one sample sequenced in a study of blood T cells in healthy people across ages. A J-beta primer mix and a sample-barcoded 5' primer were used in a second PCR of about 7 to 12 cycles. In TCRdb, the 5' RACE reads were re-called with MiXCR into one record per CDR3 protein. The sample shows 650,000 to 800,000 distinct CDR3 sequences, roughly 44% of them seen only once. Sequenced input: blood. These receptors came from a man aged 55 to 69 in good health.

The chain carries TRBV20-1 and TRBJ2-2; 8 bases line up with TRBD2. V lost 6 bases, J lost 5 bases, and 11 bases stayed unmatched. The CDR3 is 15 amino acids. Germline CDR1 reads DFQATT; CDR2 reads SNEGSKA (reference sequence). The CDR3 loop is CSAVSRGAPTGELFF. The DNA for the CDR3 is TGCAGTGCCGTTTCGCGGGGGGCCCCAACCGGGGAGCTGTTTTTT.

This clonotype has only a few counts. The J gene is TRBJ1-2, the V gene TRBV29-1; possible D gene TRBD1, 5 bases. Germline V lookup: CDR1 SQVTM, CDR2 ANQGSEA. The CDR3 totals 15 residues. V shed 5 bases and J shed 7 bases, with 23 bases lying between them. The CDR3 region is CSVLFERGRYLGYTF. In DNA, the CDR3 is TGCAGCGTTCTCTTCGAAAGGGGAAGATATCTTGGCTACACCTTC.

The J gene is TRBJ2-7, the V gene TRBV28; weak D call: TRBD2 (5 bases). V lost 7 bases and J lost 2, with 15 bases in between. Looked up from germline, CDR1 is MDHEN and CDR2 is SYDVKM. This CDR3 region has 14 residues. The CDR3 protein is CASNDLSGAYEQYF. The DNA of the CDR3 is TGTGCCAGCAATGACCTTTCCGGGGCCTACGAGCAGTACTTC.

J is TRBJ1-2 and V is TRBV6-5, with no clear D. The V and J ends lost 0 bases and 7 bases respectively, with 15 bases between them. The CDR3 consists of 15 residues. Germline V gene data show CDR1 as MNHEY and CDR2 as SVGAGI. The CDR3 protein is CASSYSERVVGGYTF. In DNA, the CDR3 is TGTGCCAGCAGTTACTCGGAGAGGGTAGTGGGTGGCTACACCTTC.

The rearrangement links TRBV7-2 to TRBJ2-2; D unresolved. The CDR3 length is 12 residues. Germline assignment: CDR1 SGHTA and CDR2 FQGNSA. V dropped 5 bases and J dropped 7 bases, with 8 bases sitting between them. The CDR3 is CASSHPIGELFF. In nucleotides, the CDR3 is TGTGCCAGCAGCCACCCGATCGGGGAGCTGTTTTTT.

There are a few counts of this clonotype. The rearrangement links TRBV6-1 to TRBJ2-3; D unclear. V lost 1 base and J lost 7, with 12 bases in between. The germline V gene has CDR1 MNHNS and CDR2 SASEGT. This CDR3 region has 14 residues. The CDR3, as DNA: TGTGCCAGCAGTGAAGGGACGCATTTCAATACGCAGTATTTT. Its translation: CASSEGTHFNTQYF.

This clonotype came up many times. A read error is possible here, since a much larger clone lies one base away. V is TRBV5-1 and J is TRBJ2-1; D unresolved. Trimming removed 2 bases at V and 9 bases at J, with 24 bases between. The CDR3 sequence is 17 residues long. Germline V gene lookup returns CDR1 SGHRS and CDR2 YFSETQ. The CDR3 protein is CASSFGIGSVREVEQFF. The CDR3 DNA sequence: TGCGCCAGCAGCTTTGGCATTGGGTCCGTTCGCGAGGTTGAGCAGTTCTTC.

The chain is built from TRBV6-6 and TRBJ2-7; no clear D gene. V gave up 2 bases and J gave up 2 bases, with 10 bases separating them. The germline gives CDR1 MNHNY, CDR2 SVGAGI (reference sequence). This CDR3 comprises 14 residues. CDR3 residues: CASSYDPGPYEQYF. CDR3 DNA sequence: TGTGCCAGCAGTTACGATCCGGGCCCCTACGAGCAGTACTTC.

The V and J genes are TRBV12-3 or TRBV12-4 and TRBJ2-5; D could derive from TRBD1 or TRBD2 (6 bases each). The V and J ends lost 3 bases and 0 bases respectively, with 14 bases between them. The CDR3 consists of 16 residues. The CDR3 here is CASSLWGASHQETQYF. The CDR3, as DNA: TGTGCCAGCAGTTTGTGGGGGGCTAGCCACCAAGAGACCCAGTACTTC.

This clonotype turned up a few times. A much bigger clone sits one base away, suggesting this may be a read error. The gene calls are TRBV20-1 and TRBJ2-4; 8 nucleotides match TRBD2. Germline CDR1 is DFQATT and CDR2 is SNEGSKA (reference sequence). CDR3 length: 16 residues. The V segment lost 4 bases and the J segment 13 bases; nucleotides outside the gene matches: 21. CDR3 region: CSATPSSGSGANEQYF. As DNA, the CDR3 is TGCAGTGCTACCCCCTCTAGCGGGTCAGGGGCCAATGAGCAGTACTTC.

This clonotype was seen a few times. The genes are TRBV7-2 and TRBJ1-2; 10 positions match TRBD1. Germline V gives CDR1 SGHTA, CDR2 FQGNSA. The V and J ends lost 4 bases and 3 bases, in that order; junction bases with no gene match: 11. The CDR3 runs to 17 residues. The CDR3 coding sequence is TGTGCCAGCAGCTCGCACGTACCGGGACAGGGGTACTATGGCTACACCTTC. Its translation: CASSSHVPGQGYYGYTF. Variable domain in full (rest from reference TRBV7-2 and TRBJ1-2): GAGVSQSPSNKVTEKGKDVELRCDPISGHTALYWYRQSLGQGLEFLIYFQGNSAPDKSGLPSDRFSAERTGGSVSTLTIQRTQQEDSAVYLCASSSHVPGQGYYGYTFGSGTRLTVV.

This clonotype was observed once. The chain links TRBV5-1 to TRBJ2-7, with a weak D call TRBD1 (5 bases). Germline assignment: CDR1 SGHRS and CDR2 YFSETQ. Trimming took 4 bases from V and 2 from J, leaving 13 bases between them. The CDR3 length is 14 residues. In DNA, the CDR3 is TGCGCCAGCAGCGTAAGGGGCCGGACCTACGAGCAGTACTTC. This codes for CASSVRGRTYEQYF.

V usage is TRBV20-1 and J usage is TRBJ2-2, with TRBD1 identical over 7 bases. Germline V gene sequence: CDR1 DFQATT, CDR2 SNEGSKA (reference sequence). V trimming: 2 bases; J trimming: 6 bases; junction bases outside the gene matches: 9. CDR3 length equals 15 residues. The CDR3 here is CSARKTGIPAGELFF. The CDR3 nucleotides read TGCAGTGCTAGAAAGACAGGGATTCCGGCCGGGGAGCTGTTTTTT.

Only a few counts were recorded for this clonotype. The rearrangement uses TRBV11-2 and TRBJ2-6, with D possibly being TRBD1 (5 bases). Germline V gene sequence: CDR1 SGHAT, CDR2 FQNNGV. With 5 bases removed from V and 1 base from J, the gap between germline ends came to 9 bases. The CDR3 length is 15 residues. DNA for the CDR3: TGTGCCAGCAGCAATCGACAGTCTGGGGCCAACGTCCTGACTTTC. Protein product: CASSNRQSGANVLTF.

Of note for this clonotype: With a much larger clone just one base away, this may be a read error. The chain has TRBV5-1 and TRBJ1-2; maybe TRBD1 (5 bases). Deletions cut 3 bases from V and 8 bases from J, with 14 bases between. Germline V gene data show CDR1 as SGHRS and CDR2 as YFSETQ. This CDR3 is built from 13 residues. CDR3 residues: CASSWGRDGGYTF. The CDR3 DNA reads as TGCGCCAGCAGCTGGGGACGGGACGGAGGCTACACCTTC.

The V call is TRBV27, the J call TRBJ1-1; the D gene is possibly TRBD1 (6 bases). The V gene lost 8 bases and the J gene lost 4 bases, with 11 bases spanning the gap. CDR3 length: 12 residues. Germline lookup yields CDR1 MNHEY and CDR2 SMNVEV (reference sequence). CDR3 in DNA: TGTGCCAGCTTCCAGGGGAGCACTGAAGCTTTCTTT. Protein: CASFQGSTEAFF.

V is TRBV10-3 and J is TRBJ1-5; 7 bases map to TRBD1. This CDR3 has 13 amino acids. The trim removed 4 bases at V and 6 bases at J, leaving 3 bases unmatched. Germline-derived CDR1 and CDR2 are ENHRY and SYGVKD. CDR3 sequence: CAISGPGGQPQHF. The CDR3 DNA sequence: TGTGCCATCAGTGGGCCAGGGGGTCAGCCCCAGCATTTT.

The chain carries TRBV11-2 and TRBJ2-5; D unclear. The CDR3 is 12 residues long. Trimming left V 5 bases short and J 7 bases short, with 11 bases between. Germline values: CDR1 SGHAT, CDR2 FQNNGV. CDR3: CASSVARGTQYF. CDR3 sequence (DNA): TGTGCCAGCAGCGTGGCACGAGGGACCCAGTACTTC.